The 4 T cell receptor beta chains given below trace back to one sample, sequenced in a study of shared clonotypes between healthy human individuals. Clones were sequenced by immunoSEQ multiplex PCR, and TCRdb holds only the in-frame ones, with some missing. Seen here are hundreds of thousands of clones, roughly 96% observed once, and the top ten hold over 0.095%. Positively selected for CCR7, the CD45RO-negative cells used as naive CD8 cells excluded terminally differentiated effector memory CD45RA+ cells. Sequenced material: naive CD8+ T cells sorted from blood. The receptors derive from a woman aged 30 to 39 in good health.

The V call is TRBV28, the J call TRBJ1-1, with unresolved D. The CDR3 sequence is 15 residues long. The germline V and J ends were trimmed by 3 bases and 5 bases, with 16 bases remaining between them. The germline gives CDR1 MDHEN, CDR2 SYDVKM. CDR3 sequence: CASSFIEGLGTEAFF. The CDR3 nucleotides are TGTGCCAGCAGTTTCATAGAGGGCCTAGGGACTGAAGCTTTCTTT.

The chain joins TRBV5-4 to TRBJ1-2; 9 positions agree with TRBD1. Germline assignment: CDR1 SGHNT and CDR2 YYREEE (reference sequence). The CDR3 sequence is 15 residues long. Losses at the gene ends were 4 bases for V and 6 bases for J; bases not matched to a gene: 10. The CDR3 protein is CASSTGDRVVHGYTF. CDR3 sequence (DNA): TGTGCCAGCAGCACCGGGGACAGGGTGGTGCATGGCTACACCTTC. Full variable domain (remainder filled in from reference TRBV5-4 and TRBJ1-2): ETGVTQSPTHLIKTRGQQVTLRCSSQSGHNTVSWYQQALGQGPQFIFQYYREEENGRGNFPPRFSGLQFPNYSSELNVNALELDDSALYLCASSTGDRVVHGYTFGSGTRLTVV.

V and J are TRBV27 and TRBJ2-7, with 9 bases lining up with TRBD1. This CDR3 comprises 16 residues. V dropped 3 bases and J dropped 6; count of bases not matched to a gene: 12. Looked up from germline, CDR1 is MNHEY and CDR2 is SMNVEV (reference sequence). The CDR3 loop is CASSFSSGQGVFEQYF. DNA for the CDR3: TGTGCCAGCAGTTTTTCCTCGGGACAGGGAGTTTTCGAGCAGTACTTC.

The V and J genes are TRBV2 and TRBJ1-1; TRBD1 aligns across 10 bases. The CDR3 totals 13 residues. The junction had 9 bases not matched to a gene; V was cut back by 10 bases and J by 7 bases. Germline V gene sequence: CDR1 SNHLY, CDR2 FYNNEI. This CDR3 is CATWDRGKYEAFF. As DNA, the CDR3 is TGTGCCACCTGGGACAGGGGTAAATATGAAGCTTTCTTT.